This T cell receptor beta chain derives from a study of molecular identifiers for immune sequencing clone quantification. This CDR3 is built from 15 residues. CDR1 and CDR2 (germline): MGHRA, YSYEKL. Trimming removed 0 bases from V and 1 base from J, with 10 bases in between. TCRdb reprocessed the PCR reads with MiXCR, giving one entry per CDR3 protein. The top ten hold around 0.86% of the sample, which has approximately 550,000 distinct CDR3 sequences, about a fifth seen once. This sequence was found in a human donor in good health. Some libraries in this study had Jurkat cell RNA spiked in. This chain connects TRBV4-1 to TRBJ2-7; a weak D match, TRBD1 (5 bases). The sample taken for sequencing was naive CD8+ T cells from blood, with Jurkat cell RNA spiked in. The sample's subset: FACS-sorted CD8+CD4-CCR7+CD45RA+ naive T cells. The CDR3 here is CASSQDPTGSYEQYF. The CDR3 DNA reads as TGCGCCAGCAGCCAAGACCCCACAGGATCCTACGAGCAGTACTTC.